This TCR beta chain was identified during a study of cytomegalovirus exposure and HLA in healthy donors. General observations from the study: In vitro data verified three CMV-associated chains as specific for CMV antigens. In all likelihood, a cluster of highly shared sequence variants was a sequencing artifact. Cytomegalovirus association was listed for 150 or so TCR beta chains. Across donors, most TCRs were seen rarely, yet some public ones were widespread.

With regard to this clone: What it binds is not known.

In the PCR, 60 Vbeta and 13 Jbeta primers were used. Some clones are missing from TCRdb's copy, which holds only in-frame ones; the method was immunoSEQ multiplex PCR. This table holds approximately 190,000 clones, around 83% found once. Germline CDR1 SGHVS, CDR2 FQNEAQ. The CDR3 spans 18 residues. With 1 base clipped from V and 4 bases from J, the junction kept 13 bases outside the gene matches. The material sequenced was PBMCs. The chain uses TRBV7-8 and TRBJ2-5; 9 nucleotides align to TRBD2. The receptor comes from a woman younger than 30 in good health and CMV-seronegative. The CDR3 sequence is CASSLGGIVAGDIETQYF. CDR3 nucleotides: TGTGCCAGCAGCTTAGGTGGAATTGTAGCGGGAGATATAGAGACCCAGTACTTC.